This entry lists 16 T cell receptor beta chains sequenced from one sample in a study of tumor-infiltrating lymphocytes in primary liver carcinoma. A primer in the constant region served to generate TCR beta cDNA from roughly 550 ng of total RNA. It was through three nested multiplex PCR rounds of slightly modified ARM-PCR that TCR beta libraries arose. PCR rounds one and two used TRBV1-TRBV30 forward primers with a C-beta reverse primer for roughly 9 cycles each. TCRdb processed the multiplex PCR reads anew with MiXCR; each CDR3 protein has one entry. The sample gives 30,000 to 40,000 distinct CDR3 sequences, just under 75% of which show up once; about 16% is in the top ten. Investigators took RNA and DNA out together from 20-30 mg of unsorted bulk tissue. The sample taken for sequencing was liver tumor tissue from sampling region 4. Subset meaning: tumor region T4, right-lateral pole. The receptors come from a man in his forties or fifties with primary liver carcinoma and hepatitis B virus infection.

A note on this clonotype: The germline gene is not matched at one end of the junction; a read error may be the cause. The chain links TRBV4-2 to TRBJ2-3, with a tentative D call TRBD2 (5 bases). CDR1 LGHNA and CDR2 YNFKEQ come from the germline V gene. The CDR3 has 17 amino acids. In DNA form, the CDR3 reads TGTGCCAGCAACCAAGGAAGTAGCGTGTTTAACACAGCTACGCAGTATTTT. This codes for CASNQGSSVFNTATQYF.

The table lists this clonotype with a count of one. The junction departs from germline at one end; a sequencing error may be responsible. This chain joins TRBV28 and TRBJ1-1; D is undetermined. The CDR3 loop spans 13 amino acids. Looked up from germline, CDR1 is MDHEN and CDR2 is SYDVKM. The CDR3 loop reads CASTLLGHAEAFF. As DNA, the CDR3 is TGTGCCAGCACTTTATTAGGGCATGCTGAAGCTTTCTTT.

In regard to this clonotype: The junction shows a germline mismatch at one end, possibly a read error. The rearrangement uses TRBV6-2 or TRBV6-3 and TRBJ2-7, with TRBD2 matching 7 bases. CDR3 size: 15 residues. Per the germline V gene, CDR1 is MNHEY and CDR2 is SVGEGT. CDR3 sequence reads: CTRSTPASGGYEQYF. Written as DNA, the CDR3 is TGTACCAGGAGCACTCCGGCTAGCGGAGGGTACGAGCAGTACTTC.

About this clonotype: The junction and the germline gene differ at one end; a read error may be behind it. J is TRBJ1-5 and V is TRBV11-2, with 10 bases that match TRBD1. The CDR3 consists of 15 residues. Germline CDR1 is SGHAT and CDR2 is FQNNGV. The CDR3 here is CVSSSGTGENLSQHF. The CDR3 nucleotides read TGTGTCAGCAGCTCCGGGACAGGGGAAAATCTGTCCCAGCATTTT.

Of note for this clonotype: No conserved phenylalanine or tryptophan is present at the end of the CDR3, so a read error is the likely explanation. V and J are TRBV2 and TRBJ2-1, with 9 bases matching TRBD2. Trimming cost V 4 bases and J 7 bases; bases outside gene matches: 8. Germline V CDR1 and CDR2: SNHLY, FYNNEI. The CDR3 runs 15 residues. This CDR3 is CASSVGGRAGNEQFL. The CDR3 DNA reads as TGTGCCAGCAGTGTGGGCGGGAGGGCTGGGAATGAGCAGTTCTTA.

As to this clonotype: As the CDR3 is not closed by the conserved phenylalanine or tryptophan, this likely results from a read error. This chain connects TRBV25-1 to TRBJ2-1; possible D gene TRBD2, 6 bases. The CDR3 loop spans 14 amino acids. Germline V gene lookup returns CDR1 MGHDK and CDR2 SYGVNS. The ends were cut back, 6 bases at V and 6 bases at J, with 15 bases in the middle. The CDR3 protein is CASREGGVPNEQFS. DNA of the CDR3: TGTGCCAGCAGGGAGGGCGGGGTTCCCAATGAGCAGTTCTCC.

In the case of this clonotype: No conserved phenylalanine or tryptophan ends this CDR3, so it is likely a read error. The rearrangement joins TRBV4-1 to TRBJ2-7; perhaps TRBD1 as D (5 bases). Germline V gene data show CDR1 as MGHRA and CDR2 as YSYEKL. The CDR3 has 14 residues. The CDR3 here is CTCSLLGVGDEQYI. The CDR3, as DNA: TGCACCTGCAGCCTCCTAGGGGTAGGGGACGAGCAGTACATC.

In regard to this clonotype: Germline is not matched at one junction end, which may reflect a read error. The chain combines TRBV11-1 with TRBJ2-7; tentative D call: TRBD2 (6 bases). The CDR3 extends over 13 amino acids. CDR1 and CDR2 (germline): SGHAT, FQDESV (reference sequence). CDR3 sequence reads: CASMGRRSYGQYF. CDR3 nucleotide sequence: TGTGCCAGCATGGGGAGGCGATCCTACGGGCAGTACTTC.

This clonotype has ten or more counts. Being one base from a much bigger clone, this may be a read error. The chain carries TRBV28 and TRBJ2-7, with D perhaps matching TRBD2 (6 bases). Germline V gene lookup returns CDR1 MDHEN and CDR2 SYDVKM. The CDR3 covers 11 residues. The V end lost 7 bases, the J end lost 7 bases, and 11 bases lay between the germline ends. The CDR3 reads CASNLREEQYF. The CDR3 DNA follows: TGTGCCAGCAATCTCCGGGAGGAGCAGTACTTC.

CDR3 region: CASSKSAGLNIQYF. The CDR3, as DNA: TGTGCCAGCAGTAAATCGGCAGGGCTTAACATTCAGTACTTC. The rearrangement joins TRBV25-1 to TRBJ2-4; maybe TRBD1 (5 bases). In germline, CDR1 is MGHDK, CDR2 SYGVNS. Trimming left V 5 bases short and J 7 bases short, with 15 bases between. The CDR3 is 14 amino acids.

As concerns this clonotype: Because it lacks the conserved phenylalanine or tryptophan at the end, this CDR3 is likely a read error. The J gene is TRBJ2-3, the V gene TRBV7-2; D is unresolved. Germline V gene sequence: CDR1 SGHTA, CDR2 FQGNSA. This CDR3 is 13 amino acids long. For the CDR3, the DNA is TGTGCGAGCAGTCTCGTACTCACAGATACGCAGTATTTA. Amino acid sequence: CASSLVLTDTQYL.

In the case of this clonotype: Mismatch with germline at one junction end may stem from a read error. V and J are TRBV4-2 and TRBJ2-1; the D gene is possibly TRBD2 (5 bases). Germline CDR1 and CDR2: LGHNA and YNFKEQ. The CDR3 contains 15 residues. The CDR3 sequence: CASSQASWLHNEQSF. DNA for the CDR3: TGTGCCAGCAGCCAAGCTAGCTGGCTTCACAATGAGCAGTCCTTC.

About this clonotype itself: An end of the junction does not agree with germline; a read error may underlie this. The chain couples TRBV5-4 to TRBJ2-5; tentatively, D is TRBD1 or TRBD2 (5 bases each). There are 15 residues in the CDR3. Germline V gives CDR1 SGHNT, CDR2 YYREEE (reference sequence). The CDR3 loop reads CVSCSNGDGQETQYF. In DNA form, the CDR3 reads TGTGTCAGCTGCTCGAACGGGGACGGCCAGGAGACCCAGTACTTC.

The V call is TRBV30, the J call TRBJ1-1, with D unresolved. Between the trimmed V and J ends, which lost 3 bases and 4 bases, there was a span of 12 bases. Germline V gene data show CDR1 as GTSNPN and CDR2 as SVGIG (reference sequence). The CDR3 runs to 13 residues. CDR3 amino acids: CAWRDWRSTEAFF. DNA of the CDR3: TGTGCCTGGAGGGATTGGCGGAGCACTGAAGCTTTCTTT.

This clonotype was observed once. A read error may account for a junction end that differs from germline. The CDR3 protein is CAWRGQSNNSPFHF. CDR3 coding DNA: TGTGCCTGGAGGGGGCAGTCAAATAATTCACCCTTCCACTTT. The chain combines TRBV30 with TRBJ1-6; possibly TRBD1 for D (5 bases). The CDR3 consists of 14 residues. Looked up from germline, CDR1 is GTSNPN and CDR2 is SVGIG (reference sequence).

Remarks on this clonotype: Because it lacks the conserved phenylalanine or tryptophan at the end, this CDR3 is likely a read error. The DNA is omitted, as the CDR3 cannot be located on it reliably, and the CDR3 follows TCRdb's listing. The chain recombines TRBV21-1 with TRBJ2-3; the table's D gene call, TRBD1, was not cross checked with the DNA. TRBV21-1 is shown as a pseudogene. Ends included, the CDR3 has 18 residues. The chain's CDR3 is CANSRGQGARDHTDTQYL.